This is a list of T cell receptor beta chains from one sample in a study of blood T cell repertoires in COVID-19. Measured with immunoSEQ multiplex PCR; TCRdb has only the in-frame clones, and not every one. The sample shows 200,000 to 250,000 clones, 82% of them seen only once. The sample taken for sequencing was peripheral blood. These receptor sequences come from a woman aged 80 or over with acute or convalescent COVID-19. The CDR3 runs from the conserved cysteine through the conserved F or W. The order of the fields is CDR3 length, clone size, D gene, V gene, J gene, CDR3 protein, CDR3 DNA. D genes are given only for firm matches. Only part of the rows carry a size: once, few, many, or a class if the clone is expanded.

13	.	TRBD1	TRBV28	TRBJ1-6	CASISGGPSPLHF	TGTGCCAGCATTTCAGGGGGTCCTTCACCCCTCCACTTT
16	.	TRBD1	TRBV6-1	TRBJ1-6	CASSEVQGLDNSPLHF	TGTGCCAGCAGTGAAGTACAGGGGTTAGACAATTCACCCCTCCACTTT
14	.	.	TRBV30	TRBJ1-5	CAWSGVTSYQPQHF	TGTGCCTGGAGTGGCGTTACCTCCTACCAGCCCCAGCATTTT
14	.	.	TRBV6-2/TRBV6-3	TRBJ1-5	CASSYGHSNQPQHF	TGTGCCAGCAGTTACGGGCATAGCAATCAGCCCCAGCATTTT
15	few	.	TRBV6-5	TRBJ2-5	CASSRSGLLSETQYF	TGTGCCAGCAGCCGATCAGGGCTTTTGTCGGAGACCCAGTACTTC
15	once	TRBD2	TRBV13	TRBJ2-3	CASEGLAGRTDTQYF	TGTGCCAGCGAGGGACTAGCGGGACGCACAGATACGCAGTATTTT
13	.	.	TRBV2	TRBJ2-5	CASSQGLGETQYF	TGTGCCAGCAGCCAGGGTTTGGGAGAGACCCAGTACTTC
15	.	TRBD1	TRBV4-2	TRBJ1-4	CASSEPGQGNEKLFF	TGTGCCAGCAGCGAACCGGGACAGGGGAATGAAAAACTGTTTTTT
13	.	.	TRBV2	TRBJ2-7	CASSGIRAYEQYF	TGTGCCAGCTCCGGGATCCGAGCCTACGAGCAGTACTTC
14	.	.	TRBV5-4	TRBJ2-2	CASSFIQNTGELFF	TGTGCCAGCAGCTTTATACAGAACACCGGGGAGCTGTTTTTT
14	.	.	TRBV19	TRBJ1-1	CASSINWGGAEAFF	TGTGCCAGTAGTATCAATTGGGGGGGAGCTGAAGCTTTCTTT
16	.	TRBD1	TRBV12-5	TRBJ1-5	CASGLVAGGSNQPQHF	TGTGCTAGTGGTTTGGTGGCAGGGGGCAGCAATCAGCCCCAGCATTTT
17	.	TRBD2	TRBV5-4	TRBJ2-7	CASSPRGAAGGRYEQYF	TGTGCCAGCAGCCCGCGGGGGGCAGCGGGGGGTCGCTACGAGCAGTACTTC
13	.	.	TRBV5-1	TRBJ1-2	CASSLSQGDGYTF	TGCGCCAGCAGCTTGTCCCAGGGCGACGGCTACACCTTC
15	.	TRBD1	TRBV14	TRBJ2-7	CASREWGQGGHEQYF	TGTGCCAGCAGGGAATGGGGACAGGGCGGGCACGAGCAGTACTTC
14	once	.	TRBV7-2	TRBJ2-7	CASSQRGGSYEQYF	TGTGCCAGCAGCCAAAGGGGGGGTTCCTACGAGCAGTACTTC
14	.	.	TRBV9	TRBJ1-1	CASSAGLLNTEAFF	TGTGCCAGCAGCGCGGGACTGCTGAACACTGAAGCTTTCTTT
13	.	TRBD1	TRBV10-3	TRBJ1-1	CAISETGVTEAFF	TGTGCCATCAGTGAGACAGGGGTTACTGAAGCTTTCTTT
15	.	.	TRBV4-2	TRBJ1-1	CASSQDTGENTEAFF	TGTGCCAGCAGCCAAGATACGGGAGAGAACACTGAAGCTTTCTTT
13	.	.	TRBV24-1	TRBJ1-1	CATRGGVNTEAFF	TGTGCCACCCGAGGGGGTGTGAACACTGAAGCTTTCTTT
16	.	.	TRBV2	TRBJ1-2	CASSEVVGVGGYGYTF	TGTGCCAGCAGTGAAGTCGTCGGGGTAGGCGGCTATGGCTACACCTTC
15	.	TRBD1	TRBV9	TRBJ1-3	CASSAQGAAGNTIYF	TGTGCCAGCAGCGCCCAGGGGGCAGCAGGAAACACCATATATTTT
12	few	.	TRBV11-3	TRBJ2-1	CASSPRLNEQFF	TGTGCCAGCAGCCCGAGGTTGAATGAGCAGTTCTTC
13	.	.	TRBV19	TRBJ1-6	CASSSQGGSPLHF	TGTGCCAGTAGTTCCCAGGGCGGTTCACCCCTCCACTTT
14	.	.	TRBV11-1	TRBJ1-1	CASSFRGTDTEAFF	TGTGCCAGCAGCTTTAGGGGCACGGACACTGAAGCTTTCTTT
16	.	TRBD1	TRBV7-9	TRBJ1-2	CASSLPAGTGGEGYTF	TGTGCCAGCAGCTTACCCGCCGGGACAGGTGGCGAAGGCTACACCTTC
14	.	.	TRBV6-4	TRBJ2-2	CASTEQGNTGELFF	TGTGCCAGCACGGAACAGGGGAACACCGGGGAGCTGTTTTTT
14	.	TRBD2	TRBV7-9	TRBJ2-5	CASSSWGGQETQYF	TGTGCCAGCAGCTCTTGGGGGGGTCAAGAGACCCAGTACTTC
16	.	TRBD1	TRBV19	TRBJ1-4	CASRTGQLATNEKLFF	TGTGCCAGTAGGACGGGACAGCTGGCAACTAATGAAAAACTGTTTTTT
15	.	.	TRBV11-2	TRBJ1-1	CASSLELLLNTEAFF	TGTGCCAGCAGCTTAGAACTTCTGCTGAACACTGAAGCTTTCTTT
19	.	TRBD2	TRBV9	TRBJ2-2	CASSSSQSEASGTPGELFF	TGTGCCAGCAGCTCGTCGCAGTCCGAAGCTAGCGGAACCCCCGGGGAGCTGTTTTTT
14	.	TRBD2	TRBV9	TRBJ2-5	CASSVTSAQETQYF	TGTGCCAGCAGCGTGACTAGCGCTCAGGAGACCCAGTACTTC
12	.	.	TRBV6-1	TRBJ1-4	CASSEWPEKLFF	TGTGCCAGCAGTGAATGGCCTGAAAAACTGTTTTTT
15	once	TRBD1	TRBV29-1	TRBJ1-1	CSAPSRTGWNTEAFF	TGCAGCGCCCCATCCCGGACAGGGTGGAACACTGAAGCTTTCTTT
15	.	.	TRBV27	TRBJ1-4	CASSFQGTTNEKLFF	TGTGCCAGCAGTTTTCAGGGAACAACTAATGAAAAACTGTTTTTT